This entry is about one T cell receptor beta chain. The sample comes from a study of T cell changes during pregnancy in multiple sclerosis. Assay used: immunoSEQ multiplex PCR; TCRdb lists only in-frame clones, some missing. Counted here are approximately 58,000 clones, just under 95% occurring once; the ten biggest clones make up 1.4%. The TCR sequence derives from a female donor with multiple sclerosis, enrolled in a pregnancy study. The sample here was peripheral blood, taken in the second trimester of pregnancy.

The CDR3 DNA reads as TGCAGCGTTGAATTTGGCAGGGCGGACACCGGGGAGCTGTTTTTT. Its protein product is CSVEFGRADTGELFF. The chain recombines TRBV29-1 with TRBJ2-2; D may be TRBD1 (5 bases). The V end was cut by 2 bases, the J end by 3 bases, with 13 bases between. The germline CDR1 and CDR2 sequences are SQVTM and ANQGSEA. The CDR3 loop spans 15 amino acids.